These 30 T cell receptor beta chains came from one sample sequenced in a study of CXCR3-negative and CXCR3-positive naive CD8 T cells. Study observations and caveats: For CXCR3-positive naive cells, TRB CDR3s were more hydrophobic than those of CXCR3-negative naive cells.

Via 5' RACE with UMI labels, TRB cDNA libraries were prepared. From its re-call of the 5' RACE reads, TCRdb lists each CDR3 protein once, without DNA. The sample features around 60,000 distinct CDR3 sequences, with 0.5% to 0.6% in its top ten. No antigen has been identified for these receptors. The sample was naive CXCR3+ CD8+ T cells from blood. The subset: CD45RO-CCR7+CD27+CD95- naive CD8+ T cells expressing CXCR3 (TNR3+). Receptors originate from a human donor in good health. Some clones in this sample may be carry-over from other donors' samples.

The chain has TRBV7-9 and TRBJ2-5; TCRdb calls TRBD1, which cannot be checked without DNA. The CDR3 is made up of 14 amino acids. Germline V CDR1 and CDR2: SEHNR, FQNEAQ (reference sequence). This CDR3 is CASSASRGQETQYF. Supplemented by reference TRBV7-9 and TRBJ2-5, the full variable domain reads DTGVSQNPRHKITKRGQNVTFRCDPISEHNRLYWYRQTLGQGPEFLTYFQNEAQLEKSRLLSDRFSAERPKGSFSTLEIQRTEQGDSAMYLCASSASRGQETQYFGPGTRLLVL.

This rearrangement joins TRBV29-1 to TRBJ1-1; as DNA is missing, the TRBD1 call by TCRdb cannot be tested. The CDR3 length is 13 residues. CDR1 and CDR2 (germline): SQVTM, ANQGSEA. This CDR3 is CSVATGRHTEAFF. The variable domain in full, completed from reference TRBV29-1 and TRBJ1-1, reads SAVISQKPSRDICQRGTSLTIQCQVDSQVTMMFWYRQQPGQSLTLIATANQGSEATYESGFVIDKFPISRPNLTFSTLTVSNMSPEDSSIYLCSVATGRHTEAFFGQGTRLTVV.

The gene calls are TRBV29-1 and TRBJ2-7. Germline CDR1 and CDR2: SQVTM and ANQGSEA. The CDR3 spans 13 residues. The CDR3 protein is CSVEVGSSYEQYF.

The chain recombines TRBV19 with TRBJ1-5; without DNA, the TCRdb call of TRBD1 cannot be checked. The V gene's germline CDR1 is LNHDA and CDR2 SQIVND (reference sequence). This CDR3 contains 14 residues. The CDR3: CASNPGTGLQPQHF.

CDR3 region: CASSLTGDTTPSTDTQYF. The V gene is TRBV5-6, the J gene TRBJ2-3; as DNA is missing, the TRBD1 call by TCRdb cannot be tested. Germline V CDR1 and CDR2: SGHDT, YYEEEE. The length of the CDR3 is 18 residues.

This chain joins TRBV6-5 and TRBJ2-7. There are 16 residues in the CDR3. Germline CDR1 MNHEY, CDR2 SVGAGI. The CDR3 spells CASSYSALSSYYEQYF.

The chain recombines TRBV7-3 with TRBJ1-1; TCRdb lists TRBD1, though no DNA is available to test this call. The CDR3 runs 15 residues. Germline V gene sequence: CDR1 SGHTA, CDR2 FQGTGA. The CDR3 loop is CASSLMGRGGTEAFF.

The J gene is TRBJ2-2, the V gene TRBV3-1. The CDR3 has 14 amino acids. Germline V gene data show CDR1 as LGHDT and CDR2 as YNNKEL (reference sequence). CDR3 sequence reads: CASSQDLATGELFF.

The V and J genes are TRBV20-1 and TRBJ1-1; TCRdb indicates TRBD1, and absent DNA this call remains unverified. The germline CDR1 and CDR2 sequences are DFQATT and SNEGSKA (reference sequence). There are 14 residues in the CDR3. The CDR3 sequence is CSARGEPGNTEAFF.

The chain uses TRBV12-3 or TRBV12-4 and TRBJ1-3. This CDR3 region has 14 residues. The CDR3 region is CASKGGHSGNTIYF.

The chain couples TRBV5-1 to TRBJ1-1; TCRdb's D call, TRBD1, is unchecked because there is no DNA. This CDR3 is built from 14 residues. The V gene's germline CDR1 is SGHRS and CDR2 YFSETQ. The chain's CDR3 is CASSPTGGNTEAFF.

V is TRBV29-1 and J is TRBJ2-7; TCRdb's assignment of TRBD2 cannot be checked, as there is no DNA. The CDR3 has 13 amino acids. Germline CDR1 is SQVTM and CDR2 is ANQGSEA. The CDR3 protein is CSVERAGLGEQYF.

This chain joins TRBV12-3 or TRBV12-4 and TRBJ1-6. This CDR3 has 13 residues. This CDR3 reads CASSLVGNSPLHF.

CDR3 in amino acids: CASSSLLTVYEQYF. The chain recombines TRBV7-2 with TRBJ2-7; the D call from TCRdb, TRBD2, cannot be confirmed without DNA. The CDR3 spans 14 residues. Germline-derived CDR1 and CDR2 are SGHTA and FQGNSA. Full variable domain (remainder filled in from reference TRBV7-2 and TRBJ2-7): GAGVSQSPSNKVTEKGKDVELRCDPISGHTALYWYRQSLGQGLEFLIYFQGNSAPDKSGLPSDRFSAERTGGSVSTLTIQRTQQEDSAVYLCASSSLLTVYEQYFGPGTRLTVT.

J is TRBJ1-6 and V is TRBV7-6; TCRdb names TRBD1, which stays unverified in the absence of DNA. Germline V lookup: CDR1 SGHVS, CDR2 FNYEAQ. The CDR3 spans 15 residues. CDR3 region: CASSIRGPEDSPLHF.

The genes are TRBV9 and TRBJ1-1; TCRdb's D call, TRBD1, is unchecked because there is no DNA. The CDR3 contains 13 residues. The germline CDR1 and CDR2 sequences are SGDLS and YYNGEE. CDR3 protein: CASKQGPGTEAFF.

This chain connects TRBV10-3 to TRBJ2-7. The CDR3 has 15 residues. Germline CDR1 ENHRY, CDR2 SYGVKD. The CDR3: CAIRGGVGSSYEQYF.

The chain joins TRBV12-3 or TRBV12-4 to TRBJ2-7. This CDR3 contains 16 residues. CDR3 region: CASSLIATGDSYEQYF.

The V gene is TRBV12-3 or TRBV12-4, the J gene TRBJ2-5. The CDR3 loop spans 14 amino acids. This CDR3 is CASSLSGGQETQYF.

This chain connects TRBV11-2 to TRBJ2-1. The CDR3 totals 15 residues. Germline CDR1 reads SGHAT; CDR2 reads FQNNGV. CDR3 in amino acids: CASSLARTHYNEQFF.

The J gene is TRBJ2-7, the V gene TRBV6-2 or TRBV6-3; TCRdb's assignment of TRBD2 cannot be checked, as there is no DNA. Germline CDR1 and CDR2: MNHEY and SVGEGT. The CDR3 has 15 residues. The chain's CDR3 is CASFDGTSGPYEQYF.

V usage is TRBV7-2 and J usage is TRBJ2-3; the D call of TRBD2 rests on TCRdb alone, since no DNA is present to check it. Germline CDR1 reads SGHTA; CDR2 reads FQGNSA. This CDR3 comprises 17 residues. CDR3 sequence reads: CASSLYSGTRGTDTQYF.

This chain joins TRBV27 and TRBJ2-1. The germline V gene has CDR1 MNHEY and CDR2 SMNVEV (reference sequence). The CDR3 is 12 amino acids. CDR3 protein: CASSLTTNEQFF.

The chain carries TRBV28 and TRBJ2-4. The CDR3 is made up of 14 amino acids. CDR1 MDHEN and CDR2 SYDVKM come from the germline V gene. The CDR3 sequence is CASSLRGDDLIQYF.

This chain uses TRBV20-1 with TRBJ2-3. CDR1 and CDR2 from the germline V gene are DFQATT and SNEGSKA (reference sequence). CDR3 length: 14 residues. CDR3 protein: CSARDVASTDTQYF.

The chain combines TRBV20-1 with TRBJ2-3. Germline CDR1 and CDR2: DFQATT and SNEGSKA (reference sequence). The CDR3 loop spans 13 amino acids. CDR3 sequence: CSARDYRGQKQYF.

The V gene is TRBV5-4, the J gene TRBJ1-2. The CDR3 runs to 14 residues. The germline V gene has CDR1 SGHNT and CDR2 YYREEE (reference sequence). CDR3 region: CASSLWAFNYGYTF.

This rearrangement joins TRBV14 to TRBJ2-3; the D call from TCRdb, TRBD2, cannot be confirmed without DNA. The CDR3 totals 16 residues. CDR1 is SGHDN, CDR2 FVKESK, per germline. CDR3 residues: CASSQLTSIAFDTQYF.

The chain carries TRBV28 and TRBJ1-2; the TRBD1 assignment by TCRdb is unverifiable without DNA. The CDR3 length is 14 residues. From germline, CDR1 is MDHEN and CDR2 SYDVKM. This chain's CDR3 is CASSLPPGAGGYTF.

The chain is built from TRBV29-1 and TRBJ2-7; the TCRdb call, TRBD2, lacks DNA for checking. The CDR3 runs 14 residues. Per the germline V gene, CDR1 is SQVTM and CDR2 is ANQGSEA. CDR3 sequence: CSVQGGILNYEQYF.